Following are 32 T cell receptor beta chains from one sample sequenced in a study of shared clonotypes between healthy human individuals (dated by TCRdb to 2020 to 2021). Libraries were made using the immunoSEQ multiplex PCR assay. What TCRdb holds here is the immuneACCESS table cut down to in-frame rearrangements. Part of the clones is not present; checked against another copy, under half of the missing clones reflect an unresolved V gene, and the others are unexplained. This sample gives about 450,000 clones in total; 70% to 80% of them show up just once. Approximately 13% of the sample rests with the top ten. Sequencing was done on a sample of PBMCs. Receptors originate from a middle-aged woman in good health. Some clones in this sample may be carry-over from other donors' samples.

The chain recombines TRBV5-1 with TRBJ2-3; 7 nucleotides agree with TRBD2. Germline CDR1 is SGHRS and CDR2 is YFSETQ. This CDR3 is 16 amino acids long. J lost 0 bases, V lost 3 bases, and 7 bases had no gene match. The CDR3 sequence is CASSSLLASSTDTQYF. For the CDR3, the DNA is TGCGCCAGCAGCTCGCTACTAGCGTCTAGCACAGATACGCAGTATTTT.

This chain connects TRBV19 to TRBJ2-7, with 10 bases fitting TRBD2. The CDR3 consists of 17 residues. Unmatched junction bases numbered 15, after V lost 6 bases and J lost 4 bases. Germline V lookup: CDR1 LNHDA, CDR2 SQIVND (reference sequence). CDR3 in amino acids: CASSPYPGLAASYEQYF. The CDR3 DNA is TGTGCCAGTAGCCCATATCCCGGACTAGCGGCATCTTACGAGCAGTACTTC.

This clone was picked up one time. The genes are TRBV5-5 and TRBJ2-5; D may be TRBD1 (5 bases). Germline values: CDR1 SGHKS, CDR2 YYEKEE (reference sequence). Trimming removed 2 bases from V and 0 bases from J, with 8 bases in between. This CDR3 region has 14 residues. The CDR3 loop is CASSFQGYQETQYF. CDR3 sequence (DNA): TGTGCCAGCAGCTTCCAGGGCTACCAAGAGACCCAGTACTTC.

The chain links TRBV19 to TRBJ2-1, with TRBD1 as a possible D gene (6 bases). The V gene lost 1 base and the J gene lost 4 bases, with 8 bases spanning the gap. From germline, CDR1 is LNHDA and CDR2 SQIVND (reference sequence). The CDR3 totals 14 residues. DNA for the CDR3: TGTGCCAGTAGTATAGTGGGACAATACAATGAGCAGTTCTTC. Protein: CASSIVGQYNEQFF.

The rearrangement joins TRBV6-1 to TRBJ2-1; TRBD1 matches at 10 bases. Germline V gene lookup returns CDR1 MNHNS and CDR2 SASEGT. This CDR3 has 15 amino acids. V dropped 6 bases and J dropped 4; count of bases not matched to a gene: 6. The CDR3 loop is CASSVGTGAYNEQFF. The CDR3 DNA reads TGTGCCAGCAGCGTGGGGACAGGGGCTTACAATGAGCAGTTCTTC.

J is TRBJ1-4 and V is TRBV29-1, with 7 bases identical to TRBD1. Germline assignment: CDR1 SQVTM and CDR2 ANQGSEA. The length of the CDR3 is 15 residues. After removal of 6 bases from V and 3 bases from J, the junction contained 10 bases not matched to a gene. The CDR3 nucleotides are TGCAGCGTCAGAAGACAGGGTTCCGCTAATGAAAAACTGTTTTTT. Protein: CSVRRQGSANEKLFF.

The V and J genes are TRBV29-1 and TRBJ2-5; TRBD2 agrees at 7 bases. This CDR3 is 12 amino acids long. Trimming cost V 7 bases and J 4 bases; bases outside gene matches: 6. Germline V gene sequence: CDR1 SQVTM, CDR2 ANQGSEA. CDR3 sequence: CSASTSRETQYF. CDR3 nucleotide sequence: TGCAGCGCCTCGACTAGCAGAGAGACCCAGTACTTC.

V usage is TRBV5-6 and J usage is TRBJ2-2, with D perhaps given as TRBD1 or TRBD2 (6 bases each). The CDR3 runs 17 residues. V lost 3 bases and J lost 5, with 20 bases in between. CDR1 is SGHDT, CDR2 YYEEEE, per germline. CDR3: CASSSLRGPGRTGELFF. CDR3 bases: TGTGCCAGCAGCTCCCTTCGGGGGCCGGGGAGGACCGGGGAGCTGTTTTTT.

The J gene is TRBJ2-3, the V gene TRBV7-8; tentative D call: TRBD2 (7 bases). CDR1 is SGHVS, CDR2 FQNEAQ, per germline. V was clipped by 1 base and J by 0 bases, with 11 bases between them. This CDR3 contains 16 residues. CDR3 residues: CASSLEEGGSTDTQYF. The CDR3 nucleotides are TGTGCCAGCAGCTTAGAGGAGGGGGGGAGCACAGATACGCAGTATTTT. Drawing the rest from reference TRBV7-8 and TRBJ2-3, the complete variable domain is GAGVSQSPRYKVAKRGQDVALRCDPISGHVSLFWYQQALGQGPEFLTYFQNEAQLDKSGLPSDRFFAERPEGSVSTLKIQRTQQEDSAVYLCASSLEEGGSTDTQYFGPGTRLTVL.

For the CDR3, the DNA is TGCGCCAGCAGCTTGGAGGGGGCACTGGGCACTGAAGCTTTCTTT. It is translated as CASSLEGALGTEAFF. The chain combines TRBV5-1 with TRBJ1-1, with TRBD1 matching 7 bases. The CDR3 consists of 15 residues. Germline assignment: CDR1 SGHRS and CDR2 YFSETQ. Losses at the gene ends were 0 bases for V and 4 bases for J; bases not matched to a gene: 6.

The genes are TRBV7-2 and TRBJ2-7; 7 nucleotides match TRBD1. CDR3 length equals 14 residues. The junction had 5 bases not matched to a gene; V was cut back by 2 bases and J by 4 bases. CDR1 and CDR2 (germline): SGHTA, FQGNSA. CDR3 nucleotides: TGTGCCAGCAGCTTAAGAGGGGGCGAATACGAGCAGTACTTC. Translating it yields CASSLRGGEYEQYF.

This clone was observed at least ten times. The CDR3 reads CASSRGYQGEKLFF. Here the CDR3 DNA reads TGTGCCAGCAGCCGGGGATATCAAGGGGAAAAACTGTTTTTT. V gene TRBV11-2 combines with J gene TRBJ1-4; D is ambiguous. The V end was cut by 5 bases, the J end by 8 bases, with 15 bases between. Germline values: CDR1 SGHAT, CDR2 FQNNGV. The CDR3 covers 14 residues.

Points on this clone: Other DNA sequences within the sample encode an identical CDR3. The rearrangement uses TRBV2 and TRBJ2-1; D not resolved. V was cut by 1 base and J by 3 bases, with 7 bases left in between. Germline V gives CDR1 SNHLY, CDR2 FYNNEI. The CDR3 runs 14 residues. In nucleotides, the CDR3 is TGTGCCAGCAGTGAAGAGGGAAGCTACAATGAGCAGTTCTTC. It codes for CASSEEGSYNEQFF.

This clone was picked up one time. The V call is TRBV6-1, the J call TRBJ2-7, with a weak D call TRBD1 (6 bases). The CDR3 runs to 12 residues. V shed 7 bases and J shed 3 bases, with 10 bases lying between them. The germline V gene encodes CDR1 MNHNS and CDR2 SASEGT. The CDR3 region has the DNA TGTGCCAGCATTGGACAGTTCTACGAGCAGTACTTC. It specifies CASIGQFYEQYF.

V gene TRBV30 combines with J gene TRBJ1-3; D gene unclear. CDR3 length: 13 amino acids. V lost 3 bases to trimming and J lost 5 bases, with 11 bases between them. CDR1 GTSNPN and CDR2 SVGIG come from the germline V gene (reference sequence). The CDR3 sequence: CAWRGNGRNTIYF. The CDR3 nucleotides are TGTGCCTGGAGGGGAAATGGCCGAAACACCATATATTTT.

The rearrangement joins TRBV6-5 to TRBJ2-1; D gene ambiguous. The V end was cut by 2 bases, the J end by 10 bases, with 9 bases between. The CDR3 is 12 amino acids. From germline, CDR1 is MNHEY and CDR2 SVGAGI. The CDR3 sequence is CASSYPSSEQFF. DNA for the CDR3: TGTGCCAGCAGTTACCCATCATCCGAGCAGTTCTTC.

The gene calls are TRBV9 and TRBJ2-3; maybe TRBD2 (6 bases). Trimming took 0 bases from V and 5 from J, leaving 10 bases between them. CDR3 length: 14 residues. From germline, CDR1 is SGDLS and CDR2 YYNGEE. CDR3 in amino acids: CASSVDNSGDTQYF. The CDR3 nucleotides read TGTGCCAGCAGCGTAGATAATAGCGGAGATACGCAGTATTTT.

The genes are TRBV28 and TRBJ1-4; D is uncertain. Germline-derived CDR1 and CDR2 are MDHEN and SYDVKM. Between the trimmed V and J ends, which lost 6 bases and 3 bases, there was a span of 11 bases. The length of the CDR3 is 14 residues. The CDR3 region has the DNA TGTGCCAGCAGAGACCGTGTTTCTAATGAAAAACTGTTTTTT. It encodes CASRDRVSNEKLFF.

This clone has only one observation. The chain is built from TRBV11-1 and TRBJ2-7; 7 bases align to TRBD2. V shed 8 bases, J shed 1 base, and the junction held 11 bases outside the gene matches. Per germline, CDR1 SGHAT and CDR2 FQDESV (reference sequence). The CDR3 length is 15 residues. CDR3 loop: CASSLGREFSYEQYF. The DNA for the CDR3 is TGTGCCAGCTCTTTGGGGCGGGAGTTTTCCTACGAGCAGTACTTC.

This clone has only a few counts. The chain has TRBV7-6 and TRBJ1-6; D unresolved. The germline CDR1 and CDR2 sequences are SGHVS and FNYEAQ. V was shortened by 8 bases and J by 6 bases, with 17 bases between the two germline ends. The CDR3 spans 15 residues. DNA of the CDR3: TGTGCCAGCTCTTGGGGAGTCGGGAGTAATTCACCCCTCCACTTT. This translates into CASSWGVGSNSPLHF.

The chain carries TRBV19 and TRBJ2-7; 7 bases align to TRBD2. J gave up 7 bases and V 5 bases, and 17 bases lay outside the gene matches. The CDR3 contains 16 residues. Germline V gives CDR1 LNHDA, CDR2 SQIVND (reference sequence). The CDR3: CASSPRASGPLREQYF. The DNA for the CDR3 is TGTGCCAGTAGTCCCCGGGCTAGCGGTCCTCTTAGGGAGCAGTACTTC.

V is TRBV27 and J is TRBJ2-5; the match to TRBD2 covers 10 bases. Germline loops: CDR1 MNHEY, CDR2 SMNVEV (reference sequence). The CDR3 loop spans 15 amino acids. V gave up 6 bases and J gave up 5 bases; unmatched junction bases: 9. For the CDR3, the DNA is TGTGCCAGCAGCTTCACCGGACTAGCGGTGGAGACCCAGTACTTC. Its translation: CASSFTGLAVETQYF.

V usage is TRBV5-4 and J usage is TRBJ2-5; either TRBD1 or TRBD2 may fit D (6 bases each). The CDR3 loop spans 14 amino acids. The germline V gene encodes CDR1 SGHNT and CDR2 YYREEE (reference sequence). Trimming cost V 6 bases and J 5 bases, with 17 bases left between them. The CDR3, as DNA: TGTGCCAGCAACATTGGGGGGACACGGGAGACCCAGTACTTC. The encoded protein is CASNIGGTRETQYF.

This clone occurred many times. Other DNA sequences from this sample encode an identical CDR3 as well. The chain has TRBV7-2 and TRBJ2-5, with D perhaps matching TRBD1 (6 bases). Trimming cost V 2 bases and J 5 bases, with 12 bases left between them. Germline V gives CDR1 SGHTA, CDR2 FQGNSA. This CDR3 region has 14 residues. The chain's CDR3 is CASSLRQGSETQYF. Written as DNA, the CDR3 is TGTGCCAGCAGCTTAAGGCAGGGGAGTGAGACCCAGTACTTC.

This clone showed up just once. V is TRBV4-3 and J is TRBJ2-7; perhaps TRBD2 as D (5 bases). CDR1 is LGHNA, CDR2 YSLEER, per germline. The CDR3 is 15 residues long. V gave up 3 bases and J gave up 3 bases, with 15 bases separating them. CDR3 in amino acids: CASSHGSGGNYEQYF. The CDR3 region has the DNA TGCGCCAGCAGCCATGGATCCGGAGGTAACTACGAGCAGTACTTC.

In this sample, this clone turned up once. The rearrangement links TRBV14 to TRBJ2-3; D not certain. The CDR3 runs to 13 residues. Germline CDR1 reads SGHDN; CDR2 reads FVKESK. Trimming took off 3 bases at V and 8 bases at J, with 12 bases between the two ends. This CDR3 is CASSHGLGGTQYF. In DNA, the CDR3 is TGTGCCAGCAGCCACGGGCTGGGCGGTACGCAGTATTTT. Combining the CDR3 with reference TRBV14 and TRBJ2-3 gives the whole variable domain EAGVTQFPSHSVIEKGQTVTLRCDPISGHDNLYWYRRVMGKEIKFLLHFVKESKQDESGMPNNRFLAERTGGTYSTLKVQPAELEDSGVYFCASSHGLGGTQYFGPGTRLTVL.

This clone appeared a single time. The V gene is TRBV5-4, the J gene TRBJ2-3; 13 positions match TRBD2. The ends lost 4 bases at V and 4 bases at J; junction bases unmatched: 6. The CDR3 consists of 16 residues. Germline V gene sequence: CDR1 SGHNT, CDR2 YYREEE (reference sequence). The DNA of the CDR3 is TGTGCCAGCAGCCCTACTAGCGGGAGGGCCTCAGATACGCAGTATTTT. Translation: CASSPTSGRASDTQYF.

The genes are TRBV7-8 and TRBJ2-7; 8 bases match TRBD1. Looked up from germline, CDR1 is SGHVS and CDR2 is FQNEAQ. CDR3 length: 14 residues. After removal of 0 bases from V and 4 bases from J, the junction contained 2 bases not matched to a gene. CDR3 nucleotide sequence: TGTGCCAGCAGCTTAGCCAGGGGGCGATACGAGCAGTACTTC. This translates into CASSLARGRYEQYF.

The chain employs TRBV6-1 and TRBJ2-7, with a weak D call TRBD1 (6 bases). Germline loops: CDR1 MNHNS, CDR2 SASEGT. CDR3 size: 13 residues. V was clipped by 8 bases and J by 0 bases, with 11 bases between them. CDR3 region: CASEPDSSYEQYF. CDR3 nucleotides: TGTGCCAGCGAACCGGACAGCTCCTACGAGCAGTACTTC.

On this clone: Other nucleotide sequences in the sample specify the same CDR3. This rearrangement joins TRBV7-9 to TRBJ1-5, with D unresolved. Germline V lookup: CDR1 SEHNR, CDR2 FQNEAQ (reference sequence). The CDR3 is 15 residues long. V was shortened by 1 base and J by 0 bases, with 7 bases between the two germline ends. CDR3: CASSLGGYSNQPQHF. The CDR3 bases are TGTGCCAGCAGCTTAGGCGGTTATAGCAATCAGCCCCAGCATTTT. Combining the CDR3 with reference TRBV7-9 and TRBJ1-5 gives the whole variable domain DTGVSQNPRHKITKRGQNVTFRCDPISEHNRLYWYRQTLGQGPEFLTYFQNEAQLEKSRLLSDRFSAERPKGSFSTLEIQRTEQGDSAMYLCASSLGGYSNQPQHFGDGTRLSIL.

The chain uses TRBV29-1 and TRBJ2-5; D is uncertain. This CDR3 region has 13 residues. The V gene's germline CDR1 is SQVTM and CDR2 ANQGSEA. V shed 4 bases and J shed 5 bases, with 14 bases lying between them. The CDR3 DNA follows: TGCAGCGTTGGGATAACGACGAGGGAGACCCAGTACTTC. Protein product: CSVGITTRETQYF. Using reference TRBV29-1 and TRBJ2-5 for the parts outside the CDR3, the full variable domain is SAVISQKPSRDICQRGTSLTIQCQVDSQVTMMFWYRQQPGQSLTLIATANQGSEATYESGFVIDKFPISRPNLTFSTLTVSNMSPEDSSIYLCSVGITTRETQYFGPGTRLLVL.

A single count supports this clone. V gene TRBV7-2 combines with J gene TRBJ2-1; 10 positions agree with TRBD2. The junction had 7 bases not matched to a gene; V was cut back by 3 bases and J by 8 bases. Per germline, CDR1 SGHTA and CDR2 FQGNSA. This CDR3 comprises 15 residues. The CDR3 DNA is TGTGCCAGCAGCTTTGCCGGGACTAGCGCCCATGAGCAGTTCTTC. Encoded protein: CASSFAGTSAHEQFF.